This T cell receptor beta chain was identified during a study of shared clonotypes between healthy human individuals. V lost 0 bases and J 2 bases, leaving 14 bases between the germline ends. Germline CDR1 reads LNHNV; CDR2 reads YYDKDF (reference sequence). This CDR3 has 16 residues. Sequenced by immunoSEQ multiplex PCR; TCRdb stores in-frame clones only, minus some. The data show over 950,000 clones, 70% to 80% seen once. This receptor was obtained from a man between 18 and 35 years old in good health. Some clones in this sample may be carry-over from other donors' samples. The chain combines TRBV15 with TRBJ2-7, with a tentative D call TRBD2 (6 bases). Input material: memory CD4+ T cells from PBMCs. As to subset: CD45RA-negative fraction. This CDR3 is CATSRDRGGGTYEQYF. CDR3 nucleotides: TGTGCCACCAGCAGAGATCGGGGAGGCGGAACCTACGAGCAGTACTTC.